The sequence of this T cell receptor beta chain was determined in a study of T cell responses to AZD1222 COVID-19 vaccine. Study results and caveats: With two AZD1222 doses given, Spike-specific TCR breadth and depth both rose. Most donors were white British, females outnumbered males, and clonal diversity was possibly underestimated. The study sampled repertoires only after the peak T cell response.

Assay used: immunoSEQ multiplex PCR; TCRdb lists only in-frame clones, some missing. This sample has around 60,000 clones, with around 90% found just once. The CDR3 runs to 14 residues. Germline loops: CDR1 SNHLY, CDR2 FYNNEI. V was pared by 9 bases and J by 5 bases, with 19 bases between. Details on this clone: What it recognizes is unknown.

The source material was peripheral blood, sampled on day 0 of AZD1222 vaccination. This sequence originates from an adult in good health. The J gene is TRBJ1-2, the V gene TRBV2; TRBD1 might be the D (6 bases). CDR3 region: CASGAGTFRYGYTF. DNA for the CDR3: TGTGCCAGTGGTGCCGGGACATTTCGATATGGCTACACCTTC.